A selection of T cell receptor beta chains follows, all from one sample in a study of Graves' ophthalmopathy and Graves' hyperthyroidism. TCRdb independently ran MiXCR on the multiplex PCR reads; one entry per CDR3 protein. The sample has around 1,000,000 distinct CDR3 sequences; 36% are singletons. Sequencing input: peripheral blood or thyroid tissue (not recorded which). Receptor source: an adult man with Graves' hyperthyroidism. The CDR3 runs from the conserved cysteine through the conserved F or W. The order of the fields is CDR3 protein, CDR3 DNA, clone size, J gene, D gene, V gene. The D gene is left open where the match is weak. Not all rows give a size; the values are once, few, many and, for expanded clones, a class.

CDR3: CAWTPGGGGRSNQPQHF; DNA: TGTGCCTGGACCCCAGGGGGAGGGGGCCGGAGCAATCAGCCCCAGCATTTT; size: .; J: TRBJ1-5; D: TRBD1; V: TRBV19
CDR3: CASSEMRGDRPYGYTF; DNA: TGTGCCAGCAGTGAAATGCGGGGGGACAGACCCTATGGCTACACCTTC; size: many; J: TRBJ1-2; D: TRBD1; V: TRBV25-1
CDR3: CASSQADGLEQYF; DNA: TGCGCCAGCAGCCAAGCTGACGGTCTCGAGCAGTACTTC; size: many; J: TRBJ2-7; D: .; V: TRBV4-3
CDR3: CAGPPGGGGETQYF; DNA: TGTGCCGGCCCCCCGGGTGGGGGGGGAGAGACCCAGTACTTC; size: .; J: TRBJ2-5; D: TRBD2; V: TRBV6-5
CDR3: CASSIGTPFYGYTF; DNA: TGTGCCAGTAGTATAGGTACACCGTTCTATGGCTACACCTTC; size: .; J: TRBJ1-2; D: .; V: TRBV19
CDR3: CASSGGTGLATEAFF; DNA: TGTGCCAGCAGCGGAGGGACAGGGTTGGCCACTGAAGCTTTCTTT; size: .; J: TRBJ1-1; D: TRBD1; V: TRBV5-4
CDR3: CSARGLDSAYEQYF; DNA: TGCAGTGCTAGGGGTTTGGACAGTGCATACGAGCAGTACTTC; size: many; J: TRBJ2-7; D: .; V: TRBV20-1
CDR3: CSVTRDGGTEAFF; DNA: TGCAGTGTAACACGGGATGGGGGCACTGAAGCTTTCTTT; size: .; J: TRBJ1-1; D: .; V: TRBV20-1
CDR3: CASSHPVIRGTYGYTF; DNA: TGTGCCAGCAGCCACCCAGTGATTCGGGGTACTTATGGCTACACCTTC; size: .; J: TRBJ1-2; D: .; V: TRBV7-2
CDR3: CASSPGRLATYEQCF; DNA: TGTGCCAGCAGCCCTGGCCGGCTAGCTACCTACGAGCAGTGCTTC; size: .; J: TRBJ2-7; D: .; V: TRBV25-1
CDR3: CASSYGVDNSPLHF; DNA: TGTGCCAGCAGTTACGGGGTTGACAATTCACCCCTCCACTTT; size: many; J: TRBJ1-6; D: .; V: TRBV6-5
CDR3: CSAFGQGKGETQYF; DNA: TGCAGCGCATTCGGACAGGGCAAGGGAGAGACCCAGTACTTC; size: many; J: TRBJ2-5; D: TRBD1; V: TRBV29-1
CDR3: CASSYQVGRVAFF; DNA: TGTGCCAGCAGCTATCAGGTGGGGCGCGTAGCTTTCTTT; size: few; J: TRBJ1-1; D: .; V: TRBV2
CDR3: CASSWGDYGYTF; DNA: TGTGCCAGCAGTTGGGGTGACTATGGCTACACCTTC; size: few; J: TRBJ1-2; D: .; V: TRBV12-3/TRBV12-4
CDR3: CASSHWGTPGGEQYF; DNA: TGTGCCAGCAGCCATTGGGGAACCCCCGGGGGCGAGCAGTACTTC; size: .; J: TRBJ2-7; D: .; V: TRBV5-1
CDR3: CSVGLAGGTETANTIYF; DNA: TGCAGCGTTGGCCTAGCGGGAGGAACAGAGACGGCGAACACCATATATTTT; size: .; J: TRBJ1-3; D: .; V: TRBV29-1
CDR3: CASSLPRDRLNEQYF; DNA: TGTGCCAGCAGTTTACCGCGGGACAGGCTTAACGAGCAGTACTTC; size: .; J: TRBJ2-7; D: TRBD1; V: TRBV27
CDR3: CATWRASGASYEQYF; DNA: TGTGCCACGTGGCGGGCTAGCGGGGCGTCCTACGAGCAGTACTTC; size: .; J: TRBJ2-7; D: TRBD2; V: TRBV10-3
CDR3: CSASSPLTGDNSPLHF; DNA: TGCAGTGCCAGCAGCCCCCTGACAGGAGATAATTCACCCCTCCACTTT; size: .; J: TRBJ1-6; D: .; V: TRBV20-1
CDR3: CASSPGGQGRQPQHF; DNA: TGTGCCAGCAGCCCGGGCGGACAGGGTAGGCAGCCCCAGCATTTT; size: .; J: TRBJ1-5; D: TRBD1; V: TRBV5-4
CDR3: CASSQTGGSTNYGYTF; DNA: TGTGCCAGCAGCCAGACAGGGGGCTCGACTAACTATGGCTACACCTTC; size: many; J: TRBJ1-2; D: TRBD1; V: TRBV14
CDR3: CASSYSVLAGDYEQYF; DNA: TGTGCCAGCAGTTACTCTGTGCTAGCGGGGGACTACGAGCAGTACTTC; size: once; J: TRBJ2-7; D: TRBD2; V: TRBV6-5
CDR3: CASVRQGNQPQHF; DNA: TGTGCCTCAGTGAGACAGGGTAATCAGCCCCAGCATTTT; size: many; J: TRBJ1-5; D: TRBD1; V: TRBV6-2/TRBV6-3
CDR3: CASTTKGNQPQHF; DNA: TGTGCCAGCACTACAAAGGGCAATCAGCCCCAGCATTTT; size: many; J: TRBJ1-5; D: .; V: TRBV12-3/TRBV12-4
CDR3: CASSLEGGEAFF; DNA: TGTGCCAGCAGCTTAGAGGGCGGTGAAGCTTTCTTT; size: many; J: TRBJ1-1; D: .; V: TRBV7-9
CDR3: CASSPTSGPLYEQYF; DNA: TGTGCCAGCTCCCCGACTAGCGGGCCATTATACGAGCAGTACTTC; size: .; J: TRBJ2-7; D: TRBD2; V: TRBV19
CDR3: CASSPPPGNQPQHF; DNA: TGTGCCAGCAGCCCCCCCCCGGGTAATCAGCCCCAGCATTTT; size: .; J: TRBJ1-5; D: .; V: TRBV12-3/TRBV12-4
CDR3: CASSFGTERSGYTF; DNA: TGTGCCAGCAGTTTTGGGACAGAACGGAGTGGCTACACCTTC; size: .; J: TRBJ1-2; D: TRBD1; V: TRBV28
CDR3: CASSLGPRDTGELFF; DNA: TGCGCCAGCAGCTTGGGACCACGGGACACCGGGGAGCTGTTTTTT; size: many; J: TRBJ2-2; D: .; V: TRBV5-1
CDR3: CASSPPSSEKLFF; DNA: TGTGCCAGCTCACCACCCTCGAGTGAAAAACTGTTTTTT; size: .; J: TRBJ1-4; D: .; V: TRBV18
CDR3: CASNPDSGRNNQPQHF; DNA: TGTGCCAGCAATCCCGATAGTGGACGAAACAATCAGCCCCAGCATTTT; size: .; J: TRBJ1-5; D: .; V: TRBV28
CDR3: CASKGRTGDRGYTF; DNA: TGTGCCAGCAAGGGTCGGACAGGGGATCGTGGCTACACCTTC; size: .; J: TRBJ1-2; D: TRBD1; V: TRBV2
CDR3: CASEDDRGQFEPQHF; DNA: TGTGCCAGCGAGGACGACAGGGGGCAATTTGAGCCCCAGCATTTT; size: many; J: TRBJ1-5; D: TRBD1; V: TRBV28
CDR3: CASSVGISASAPGELFF; DNA: TGTGCCAGCAGCGTAGGTATCAGTGCCTCAGCCCCCGGGGAGCTGTTTTTT; size: .; J: TRBJ2-2; D: .; V: TRBV9
CDR3: CASSLTPDRPYEQYF; DNA: TGTGCCAGCAGTTTGACCCCCGACCGGCCCTACGAGCAGTACTTC; size: once; J: TRBJ2-7; D: .; V: TRBV12-3/TRBV12-4
CDR3: CASSDRANSPLHF; DNA: TGTGCCAGCAGCGACAGGGCTAATTCACCCCTCCACTTT; size: many; J: TRBJ1-6; D: TRBD1; V: TRBV12-3/TRBV12-4
CDR3: CATSVAGSYEQYF; DNA: TGTGCCACCAGTGTAGCGGGCTCCTACGAGCAGTACTTC; size: many; J: TRBJ2-7; D: TRBD2; V: TRBV24-1
CDR3: CASSHRDRVFEQYF; DNA: TGTGCCAGCAGCCACCGGGACAGGGTCTTCGAGCAGTACTTC; size: .; J: TRBJ2-7; D: TRBD1; V: TRBV7-9
CDR3: CASSLGVASRYSNQPQHF; DNA: TGTGCCAGCAGCTTGGGCGTCGCCTCCCGTTATAGCAATCAGCCCCAGCATTTT; size: many; J: TRBJ1-5; D: .; V: TRBV5-5
CDR3: CSARDWRRALETQYF; DNA: TGCAGTGCTAGAGATTGGCGGAGGGCCCTAGAGACCCAGTACTTC; size: few; J: TRBJ2-5; D: .; V: TRBV20-1
CDR3: CSVAGVNSPLHF; DNA: TGCAGCGTGGCGGGAGTTAATTCACCCCTCCACTTT; size: once; J: TRBJ1-6; D: .; V: TRBV29-1
CDR3: CASRSVTRSGNYGYTF; DNA: TGCGCCAGCCGAAGTGTGACAAGAAGCGGAAACTATGGCTACACCTTC; size: many; J: TRBJ1-2; D: .; V: TRBV4-1
CDR3: CASSPIPGTEHYGYTF; DNA: TGTGCCAGCAGCCCAATCCCCGGGACAGAGCACTATGGCTACACCTTC; size: many; J: TRBJ1-2; D: TRBD1; V: TRBV7-7
CDR3: CASSGRRETQHF; DNA: TGTGCCAGCAGTGGTAGAAGGGAGACCCAGCATTTT; size: .; J: TRBJ1-5; D: .; V: TRBV2
CDR3: CASSSEEADTQYF; DNA: TGTGCCAGCAGCTCAGAAGAGGCAGATACGCAGTATTTT; size: .; J: TRBJ2-3; D: .; V: TRBV12-3/TRBV12-4
CDR3: CATSRRLGQQETQYF; DNA: TGTGCCACCAGCAGACGACTGGGACAGCAAGAGACCCAGTACTTC; size: .; J: TRBJ2-5; D: TRBD1; V: TRBV15
CDR3: CAINLPGGELFF; DNA: TGTGCCATCAACCTTCCGGGCGGGGAGCTGTTTTTT; size: many; J: TRBJ2-2; D: .; V: TRBV12-3/TRBV12-4
CDR3: CAIRPGQAQETQYF; DNA: TGTGCCATCAGACCGGGACAGGCGCAAGAGACCCAGTACTTC; size: .; J: TRBJ2-5; D: TRBD1; V: TRBV10-3
CDR3: CASSLRTSKNTDTQYF; DNA: TGTGCCAGCAGTCTAAGGACTAGCAAAAACACAGATACGCAGTATTTT; size: .; J: TRBJ2-3; D: TRBD2; V: TRBV7-3
CDR3: CSALGLPTEAFF; DNA: TGCAGTGCTTTAGGGTTGCCCACTGAAGCTTTCTTT; size: many; J: TRBJ1-1; D: .; V: TRBV20-1
CDR3: CASKTGDGGYTF; DNA: TGTGCCAGCAAAACAGGGGATGGAGGCTACACCTTC; size: many; J: TRBJ1-2; D: TRBD1; V: TRBV6-5
CDR3: CASRGTTSHSYEQYF; DNA: TGTGCCAGCAGGGGAACGACTAGCCACTCCTACGAGCAGTACTTC; size: many; J: TRBJ2-7; D: .; V: TRBV19
CDR3: CASRGTEETQYF; DNA: TGTGCCAGTCGGGGGACAGAAGAGACCCAGTACTTC; size: .; J: TRBJ2-5; D: .; V: TRBV9
CDR3: CSARDNEQYF; DNA: TGCAGTGCTAGAGATAACGAGCAGTACTTC; size: many; J: TRBJ2-7; D: .; V: TRBV20-1
CDR3: CASSQDFEGLAAYEQYF; DNA: TGCGCCAGCAGCCAAGATTTCGAAGGACTAGCGGCATACGAGCAGTACTTC; size: many; J: TRBJ2-7; D: TRBD2; V: TRBV4-1
CDR3: CASSPMRAGELFF; DNA: TGTGCCAGCAGTCCCATGAGGGCAGGGGAGCTGTTTTTT; size: .; J: TRBJ2-2; D: .; V: TRBV12-3/TRBV12-4
CDR3: CASSLEVGSKSPLHF; DNA: TGCGCCAGCAGCTTGGAGGTTGGCAGTAAATCACCCCTCCACTTT; size: few; J: TRBJ1-6; D: .; V: TRBV5-1
CDR3: CASSHDLGGYTF; DNA: TGTGCCAGCAGTCACGACCTAGGGGGCTACACCTTC; size: many; J: TRBJ1-2; D: .; V: TRBV12-3/TRBV12-4
CDR3: CASSLDEDRGANTGELFF; DNA: TGCGCCAGCAGCTTGGATGAGGACAGGGGCGCGAACACCGGGGAGCTGTTTTTT; size: few; J: TRBJ2-2; D: TRBD1; V: TRBV5-1
CDR3: CASSFVSGNAYEQYF; DNA: TGTGCCAGCAGCTTCGTTAGCGGGAACGCCTACGAGCAGTACTTC; size: .; J: TRBJ2-7; D: TRBD2; V: TRBV7-2